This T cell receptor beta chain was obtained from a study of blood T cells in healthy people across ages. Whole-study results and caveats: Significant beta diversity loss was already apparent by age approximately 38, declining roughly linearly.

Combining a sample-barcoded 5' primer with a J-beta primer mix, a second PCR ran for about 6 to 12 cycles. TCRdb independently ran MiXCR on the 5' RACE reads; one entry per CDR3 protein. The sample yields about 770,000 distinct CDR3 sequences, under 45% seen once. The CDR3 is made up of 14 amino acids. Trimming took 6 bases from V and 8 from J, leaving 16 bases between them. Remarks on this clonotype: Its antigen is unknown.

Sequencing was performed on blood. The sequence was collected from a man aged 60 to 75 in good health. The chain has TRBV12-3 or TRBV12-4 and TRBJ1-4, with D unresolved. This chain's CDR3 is CASSPGIRGEKLFF. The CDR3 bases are TGTGCCAGCAGCCCCGGGATAAGAGGGGAAAAACTGTTTTTT.